The sequence of this T cell receptor beta chain was determined in a study of shared clonotypes between healthy human individuals. The CDR3 consists of 14 residues. The V end lost 2 bases, the J end lost 0 bases, and 2 bases lay between the germline ends. Germline assignment: CDR1 MNHEY and CDR2 SVGAGI. Naive-designated CD8 cells lacked CD45RO, were positively enriched for CCR7, and omitted terminally differentiated effector memory CD45RA+ cells. Researchers divided each subset's genomic DNA evenly across several immunoSEQ plates. Sequencing was performed with immunoSEQ multiplex PCR; in TCRdb, only in-frame clones are kept and a portion is missing. The sample includes about 1,900,000 clones, about 95% of them seen just once.

Sequencing used naive CD8+ T cells sorted from blood. The J gene is TRBJ2-6, the V gene TRBV6-5; D is unresolved. The source of this sequence is a man aged 18 to 35 in good health. The CDR3 nucleotides are TGTGCCAGCAGTTACAACTCTGGGGCCAACGTCCTGACTTTC. It encodes CASSYNSGANVLTF.